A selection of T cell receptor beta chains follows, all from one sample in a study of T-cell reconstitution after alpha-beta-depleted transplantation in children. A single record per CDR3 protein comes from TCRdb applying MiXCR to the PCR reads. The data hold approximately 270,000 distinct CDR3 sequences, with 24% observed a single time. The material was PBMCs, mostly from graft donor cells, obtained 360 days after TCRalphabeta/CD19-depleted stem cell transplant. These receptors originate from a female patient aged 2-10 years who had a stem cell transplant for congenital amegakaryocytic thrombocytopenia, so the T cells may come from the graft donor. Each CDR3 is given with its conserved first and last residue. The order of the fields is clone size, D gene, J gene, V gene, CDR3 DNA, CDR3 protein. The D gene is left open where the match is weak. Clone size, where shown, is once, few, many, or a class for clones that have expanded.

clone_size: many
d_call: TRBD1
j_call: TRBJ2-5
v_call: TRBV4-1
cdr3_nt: TGCGCCAGCAGCCAAGGACAGGGGGCAGAGACCCAGTACTTC
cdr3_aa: CASSQGQGAETQYF

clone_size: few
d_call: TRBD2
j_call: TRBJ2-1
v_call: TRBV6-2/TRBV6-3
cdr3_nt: TGTGCCAGCAGCACGACTAGCGGGAGGACTGAGCAGTTCTTC
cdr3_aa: CASSTTSGRTEQFF

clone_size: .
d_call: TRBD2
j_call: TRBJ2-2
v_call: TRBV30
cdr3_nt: TGTGCCTCACGGTCAACTGGGACTAGCGGGAGTGGGGAGCTGTTTTTT
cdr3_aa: CASRSTGTSGSGELFF

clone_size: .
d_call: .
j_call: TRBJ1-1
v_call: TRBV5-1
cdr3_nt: TGCGCCAGCAGCCGCTCGGGACCGAACACTGAAGCTTTCTTT
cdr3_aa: CASSRSGPNTEAFF

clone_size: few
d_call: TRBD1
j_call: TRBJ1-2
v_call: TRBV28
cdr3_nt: TGTGCCAGCAGTCCGACCATCGACAGGGGGAATTTAGGAAGTGGCTACACCTTC
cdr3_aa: CASSPTIDRGNLGSGYTF

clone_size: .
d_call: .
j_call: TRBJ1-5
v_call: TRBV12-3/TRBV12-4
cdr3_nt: TGTGCCAGCAGGCGGGGCAATCAGCCCCAGCATTTT
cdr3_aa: CASRRGNQPQHF

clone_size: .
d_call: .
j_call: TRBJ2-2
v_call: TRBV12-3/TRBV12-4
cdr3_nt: TGTGCCAGCAGGGTGACACTCGGGGAGCTGTTTTTT
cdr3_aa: CASRVTLGELFF

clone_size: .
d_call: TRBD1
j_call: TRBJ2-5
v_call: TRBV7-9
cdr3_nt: TGTGCCAGCAGCGGAACAGGGGTGGGGAAAGAGACCCAGTACTTC
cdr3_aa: CASSGTGVGKETQYF

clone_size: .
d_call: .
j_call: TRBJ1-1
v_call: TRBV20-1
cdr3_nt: TGCAGCGACACAGCTGCACTTATCATTAACACTGAAGCTTTCTTT
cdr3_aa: CSDTAALIINTEAFF

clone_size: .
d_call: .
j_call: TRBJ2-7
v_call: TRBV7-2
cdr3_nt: TGTGCCAGCAGCTGGGATATGGGTTCGGGTTACGAGCAGTACTTC
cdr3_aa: CASSWDMGSGYEQYF

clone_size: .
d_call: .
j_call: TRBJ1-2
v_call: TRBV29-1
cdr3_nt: TGCAGCGTTGAAGATCCCAGGAACTATGGCTACACCTTC
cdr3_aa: CSVEDPRNYGYTF

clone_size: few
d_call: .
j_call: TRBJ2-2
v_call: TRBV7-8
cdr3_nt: TGTGCCAGCAGCTTATTGGTCGGGGAGCTGTTTTTT
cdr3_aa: CASSLLVGELFF

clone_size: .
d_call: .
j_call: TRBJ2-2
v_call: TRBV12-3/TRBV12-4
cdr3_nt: TGTGCCAGCAGTTTACACGGGGGGCTTTCCGGGGAGCTGTTTTTT
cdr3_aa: CASSLHGGLSGELFF

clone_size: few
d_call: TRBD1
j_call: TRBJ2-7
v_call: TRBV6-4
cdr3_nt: TGTGCCAGCAGTGCCATGACAGGGGCGGAGCAGTACTTC
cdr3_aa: CASSAMTGAEQYF

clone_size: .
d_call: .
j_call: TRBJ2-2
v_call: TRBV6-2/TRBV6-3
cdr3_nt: TGTGCCAGCAGTCAGGGTCGTACCGGGGAGCTGTTTTTT
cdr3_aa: CASSQGRTGELFF

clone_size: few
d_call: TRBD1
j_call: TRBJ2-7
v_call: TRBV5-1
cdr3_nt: TGCGCCAGCAGCACCGCGGACAGGGGATTTGGGTACGAGCAGTACTTC
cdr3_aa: CASSTADRGFGYEQYF

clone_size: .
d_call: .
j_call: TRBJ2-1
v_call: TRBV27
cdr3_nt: TGTGCCAGCAGTCCTCAGGGAAACAATGAGCAGTTCTTC
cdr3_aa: CASSPQGNNEQFF

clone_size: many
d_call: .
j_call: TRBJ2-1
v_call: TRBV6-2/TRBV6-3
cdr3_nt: TGTGCCAGCAGTTTCACGCGGACGGTAAAGCAGTTCTTC
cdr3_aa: CASSFTRTVKQFF

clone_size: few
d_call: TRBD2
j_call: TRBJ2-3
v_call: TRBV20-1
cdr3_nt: TGCAGTGCTACGCGCGCTAGCGGGGGGGCCGCAGATACGCAGTATTTT
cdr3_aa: CSATRASGGAADTQYF

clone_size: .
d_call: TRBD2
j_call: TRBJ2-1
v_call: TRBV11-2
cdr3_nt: TGTGCCAGCAGCTTAGGACTAGCGGGGGGGCTGGATGAGCAGTTCTTC
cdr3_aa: CASSLGLAGGLDEQFF

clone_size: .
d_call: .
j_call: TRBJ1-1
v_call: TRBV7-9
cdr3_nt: TGTGCCAGCCTTAGACCGAACACTGAAGCTTTCTTT
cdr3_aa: CASLRPNTEAFF

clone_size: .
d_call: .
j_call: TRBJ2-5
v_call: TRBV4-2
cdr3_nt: TGTGCCAGCAGCCAACTAGTGAAACAAGAGACCCAGTACTTC
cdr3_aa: CASSQLVKQETQYF

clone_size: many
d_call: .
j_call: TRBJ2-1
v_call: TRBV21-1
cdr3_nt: TGTGCCAGAAGAACCCAGGGGGGACCGCCTGAGCAGTTCTTC
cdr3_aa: CARRTQGGPPEQFF

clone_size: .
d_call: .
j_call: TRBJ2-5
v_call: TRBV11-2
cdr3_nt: TGTGCCAGCAGCATGGGACAATGGGAGACCCAGTACTTC
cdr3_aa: CASSMGQWETQYF

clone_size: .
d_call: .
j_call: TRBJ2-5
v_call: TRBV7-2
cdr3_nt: TGTGCCAGCAGCGCCCAGGCAGGGGAACTACAAGAGACCCAGTACTTC
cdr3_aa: CASSAQAGELQETQYF

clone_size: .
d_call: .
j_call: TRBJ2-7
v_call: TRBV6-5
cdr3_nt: TGTGCCAGCAGTTACTCCCTTGGGGGGGCCACCTACGAGCAGTACTTC
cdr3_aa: CASSYSLGGATYEQYF

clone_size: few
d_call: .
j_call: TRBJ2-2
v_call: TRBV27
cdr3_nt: TGTGCCAGCAGCCCCCGCTCGGGCTTCCCCGGGGAGCTGTTTTTT
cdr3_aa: CASSPRSGFPGELFF

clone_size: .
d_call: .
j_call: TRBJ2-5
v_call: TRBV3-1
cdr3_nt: TGTGCCAGCAGCCATGCGGGAATTGAAGAGACCCAGTACTTC
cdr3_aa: CASSHAGIEETQYF

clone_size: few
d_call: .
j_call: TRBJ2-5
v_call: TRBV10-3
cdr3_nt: TGTGCCATCAGTGTTGGCAGATACCAAGAGACCCAGTACTTC
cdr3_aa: CAISVGRYQETQYF